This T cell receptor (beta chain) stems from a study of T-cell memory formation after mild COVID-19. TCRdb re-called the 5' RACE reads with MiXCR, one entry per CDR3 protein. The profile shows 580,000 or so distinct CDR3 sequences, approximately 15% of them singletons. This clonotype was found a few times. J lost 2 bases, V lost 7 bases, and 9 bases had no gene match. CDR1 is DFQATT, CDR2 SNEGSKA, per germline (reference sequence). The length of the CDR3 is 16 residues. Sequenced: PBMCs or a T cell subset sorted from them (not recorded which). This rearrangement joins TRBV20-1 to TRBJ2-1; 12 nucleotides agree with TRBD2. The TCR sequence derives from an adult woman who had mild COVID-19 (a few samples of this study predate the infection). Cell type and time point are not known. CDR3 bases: TGCAGTGGACTAGCGGGAGTCGGGAGGGCCTACAATGAGCAGTTCTTC. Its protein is CSGLAGVGRAYNEQFF.